The 3 T cell receptor beta chains below all came from one sample that was sequenced in a study of blood T cell repertoires in COVID-19. Profiled with immunoSEQ multiplex PCR; TCRdb holds only in-frame clones, not every one. The repertoire holds roughly 59,000 clones, with more than 60% as singletons. The specimen sequenced was peripheral blood. Source of these receptors: a human donor in a cohort sampled during active COVID-19.

This rearrangement joins TRBV11-2 to TRBJ2-3; 12 bases are a match to TRBD2. The CDR3 contains 15 residues. Germline loops: CDR1 SGHAT, CDR2 FQNNGV. Germline trimming cut 3 bases from V and 7 bases from J; bases unmatched to any gene: 5. The CDR3 sequence is CASSLTSGSSNTQYF. The CDR3 bases are TGTGCCAGCAGCTTGACTAGCGGGAGTTCGAATACGCAGTATTTT.

The chain links TRBV5-4 to TRBJ2-7; TRBD2 matches at 14 bases. Germline trimming cut 7 bases from V and 0 bases from J; bases unmatched to any gene: 0. Germline V gene lookup returns CDR1 SGHNT and CDR2 YYREEE (reference sequence). The CDR3 is made up of 14 amino acids. The CDR3 loop reads CASGTSGSSYEQYF. As DNA, the CDR3 is TGTGCCAGCGGGACTAGCGGGAGCTCCTACGAGCAGTACTTC. The full variable domain, in which reference TRBV5-4 and TRBJ2-7 provide the parts outside the CDR3, is ETGVTQSPTHLIKTRGQQVTLRCSSQSGHNTVSWYQQALGQGPQFIFQYYREEENGRGNFPPRFSGLQFPNYSSELNVNALELDDSALYLCASGTSGSSYEQYFGPGTRLTVT.

The V call is TRBV4-3, the J call TRBJ1-5; perhaps TRBD1 as D (5 bases). CDR3 length: 15 amino acids. CDR1 and CDR2 from the germline V gene are LGHNA and YSLEER. V was pared by 0 bases and J by 0 bases, with 6 bases between. This CDR3 reads CASSQDDSSNQPQHF. Written as DNA, the CDR3 is TGCGCCAGCAGCCAAGACGACAGTAGCAATCAGCCCCAGCATTTT.